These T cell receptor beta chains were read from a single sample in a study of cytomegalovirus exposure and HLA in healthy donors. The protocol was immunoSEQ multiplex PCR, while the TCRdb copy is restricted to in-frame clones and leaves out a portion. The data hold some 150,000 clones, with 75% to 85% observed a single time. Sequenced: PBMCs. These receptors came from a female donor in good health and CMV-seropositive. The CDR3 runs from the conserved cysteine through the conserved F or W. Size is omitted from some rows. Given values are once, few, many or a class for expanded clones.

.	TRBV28	CASRLTSGGFNEQFF
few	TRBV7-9	CSSSPTTGLAKNEQFF
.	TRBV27	CASSMTQQGYEQYF
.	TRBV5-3	CARSLARKTSGRALILHEQYF
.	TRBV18	CASSPGMGQQGIYGYTF
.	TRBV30	CAWTPNSVADTQYF
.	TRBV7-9	CSSSLYGGGDKYEQYF
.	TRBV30	CAWKGQGASSEQYF
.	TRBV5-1	CASSELAGGQETQYF
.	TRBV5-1	CASSLEGTSWDTQYF
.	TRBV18	CASSPGQREKLTYNEQFF
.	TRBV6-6	CASSYSFGDNEKLFF
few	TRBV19	CATKPGLASLEQYF
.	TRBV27	CASSLLGAPSEKLFF
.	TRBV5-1	CASSRTGVIPYEQYF
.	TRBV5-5	CASSLGPSVTDTQYF
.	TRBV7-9	CASSSRDSTLDEQFF
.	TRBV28	CASSLRRNYGYTF